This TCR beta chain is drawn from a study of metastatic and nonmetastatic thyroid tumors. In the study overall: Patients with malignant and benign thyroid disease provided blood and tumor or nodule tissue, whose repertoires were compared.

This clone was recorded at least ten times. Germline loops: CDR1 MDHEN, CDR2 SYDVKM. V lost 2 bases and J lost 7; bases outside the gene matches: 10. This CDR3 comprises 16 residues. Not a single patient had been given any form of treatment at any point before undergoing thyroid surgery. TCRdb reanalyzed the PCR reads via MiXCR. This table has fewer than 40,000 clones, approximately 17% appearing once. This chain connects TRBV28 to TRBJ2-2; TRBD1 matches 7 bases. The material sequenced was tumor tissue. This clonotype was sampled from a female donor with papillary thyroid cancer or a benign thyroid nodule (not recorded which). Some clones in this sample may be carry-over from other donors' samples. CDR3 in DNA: TGTGCCAGCAGTTTACCTCATTCCAGGGGGATCGGGGAGCTGTTTTTT. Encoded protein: CASSLPHSRGIGELFF.